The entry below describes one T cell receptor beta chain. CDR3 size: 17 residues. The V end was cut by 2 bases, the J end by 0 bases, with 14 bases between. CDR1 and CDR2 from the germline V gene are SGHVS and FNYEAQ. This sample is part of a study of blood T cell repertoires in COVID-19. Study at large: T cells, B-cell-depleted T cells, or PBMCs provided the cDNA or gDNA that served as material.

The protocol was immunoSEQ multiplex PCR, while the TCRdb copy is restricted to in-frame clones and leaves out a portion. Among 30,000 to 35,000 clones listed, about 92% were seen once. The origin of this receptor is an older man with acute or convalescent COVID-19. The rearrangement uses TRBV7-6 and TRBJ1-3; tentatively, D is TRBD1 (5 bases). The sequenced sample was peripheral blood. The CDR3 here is CASSLFGLGLSGNTIYF. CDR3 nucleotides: TGTGCCAGCAGCTTATTTGGCCTGGGGCTCTCTGGAAACACCATATATTTT. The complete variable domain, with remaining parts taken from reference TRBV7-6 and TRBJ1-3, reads GAGVSQSPRYKVTKRGQDVALRCDPISGHVSLYWYRQALGQGPEFLTYFNYEAQQDKSGLPNDRFSAERPEGSISTLTIQRTEQRDSAMYRCASSLFGLGLSGNTIYFGEGSWLTVV.